Listed below are T cell receptor beta chains from one sample, sequenced in a study of identical twins. Each CDR3 protein is one row after TCRdb ran MiXCR on the 5' RACE reads. The sample lists 400,000 or so distinct CDR3 sequences, around 9.7% occurring once. The sample was naive T cells sorted from blood. The receptors were sampled from a woman between 45 and 65 years old in good health. CDR3s include the opening cysteine and the closing phenylalanine or tryptophan. Fields, in order: D gene, clone size, J gene, V gene, CDR3 DNA, CDR3 protein. A D gene is named only where the DNA matches it firmly. Clone size is not always given. Where it is, it says once, few, many or a class for expanded clones.

TRBD2 | - | TRBJ2-5 | TRBV6-6 | TGTGCCAGCAGTTCTAGCGGGAGGCAACTCAAAGAGACCCAGTACTTC | CASSSSGRQLKETQYF
- | - | TRBJ1-2 | TRBV11-2 | TGTGCCAGCAGCCTCCGAACAGACTGGGGCTACACCTTC | CASSLRTDWGYTF
TRBD2 | - | TRBJ2-3 | TRBV3-1 | TGTGCCAGCAGCCAAGAGGGTAGCGGGCGCACAGATACGCAGTATTTT | CASSQEGSGRTDTQYF
- | many | TRBJ1-4 | TRBV12-3/TRBV12-4 | TGTGCCAGCAGTTTTGCGGGAAGAGGAGAAAAACTGTTTTTT | CASSFAGRGEKLFF
TRBD1 | few | TRBJ2-5 | TRBV4-1 | TGCGCCAGCAGCCGGACAGGGGGCGAGGAGACCCAGTACTTC | CASSRTGGEETQYF
- | few | TRBJ1-4 | TRBV15 | TGTGCCACCAGCAGAGAGGATAAACTGTTTTTT | CATSREDKLFF
- | many | TRBJ2-7 | TRBV6-5 | TGTGCCGCCGGTCGTTACGAGCAGTACTTC | CAAGRYEQYF
TRBD1 | few | TRBJ2-7 | TRBV10-2 | TGCGCCAGCATGATCCACAGGGGGCGGAGTGCGGAGCAGTACTTC | CASMIHRGRSAEQYF
TRBD1 | - | TRBJ2-2 | TRBV30 | TGTGCCTGGACACCGGGACAGGGCAATACCGGGGAGCTGTTTTTT | CAWTPGQGNTGELFF
TRBD2 | few | TRBJ2-2 | TRBV20-1 | TGCAGTGCCTCCGGGACTAGGGGCACCGGGGAGCTGTTTTTT | CSASGTRGTGELFF
TRBD1 | few | TRBJ1-5 | TRBV12-3/TRBV12-4 | TGTGCCAGCAGTTTCGGGACAGGGGTTACGCCCCAGCATTTT | CASSFGTGVTPQHF
TRBD2 | few | TRBJ2-1 | TRBV6-1 | TGTGCCAGCATCTCGCGACTAGCCCAACTTTACAATGAGCAGTTCTTC | CASISRLAQLYNEQFF
TRBD1 | - | TRBJ1-5 | TRBV6-6 | TGTGCCAGCAGCCCGAGGACAGGAGGCAATCAGCCCCAGCATTTT | CASSPRTGGNQPQHF
TRBD2 | - | TRBJ2-5 | TRBV12-3/TRBV12-4 | TGTGCCAGCAGCCTTCGGAGGGGTAGCGGGTATCAAGAGACCCAGTACTTC | CASSLRRGSGYQETQYF
- | many | TRBJ2-5 | TRBV20-1 | TGCAGTGCACACGGGACTTCCGGGGAGACCCAGTACTTC | CSAHGTSGETQYF
- | - | TRBJ2-2 | TRBV29-1 | TGCAGCGCCGGCAGGGGACTTATCCCGGCCGGGGAGCTGTATTTT | CSAGRGLIPAGELYF
TRBD1 | many | TRBJ1-2 | TRBV12-3/TRBV12-4 | TGTGCCAGCCGTTCCCGGACAGGCGCCTATGGCTACACCTTC | CASRSRTGAYGYTF
- | - | TRBJ2-1 | TRBV18 | TGTGCCAGCTCACTGCACAGGGTCACTGAGCAGTTCTTC | CASSLHRVTEQFF
- | many | TRBJ1-5 | TRBV29-1 | TGCAGCGTTAGCACAGGGAATAGCAATCAGCCCCAGCATTTT | CSVSTGNSNQPQHF
- | - | TRBJ1-4 | TRBV29-1 | TGCAGCGTTACGGGGGAAGGAGTTGAAAAACTGTTTTTT | CSVTGEGVEKLFF
- | - | TRBJ2-1 | TRBV3-1 | TGTGCCAGCAGCCATGGGACTCACAATGAGCAGTTCTTC | CASSHGTHNEQFF
- | - | TRBJ1-2 | TRBV5-5 | TGTGCCAGCAGCTTGGACCAACAGACTTATGGCTACACCTTC | CASSLDQQTYGYTF